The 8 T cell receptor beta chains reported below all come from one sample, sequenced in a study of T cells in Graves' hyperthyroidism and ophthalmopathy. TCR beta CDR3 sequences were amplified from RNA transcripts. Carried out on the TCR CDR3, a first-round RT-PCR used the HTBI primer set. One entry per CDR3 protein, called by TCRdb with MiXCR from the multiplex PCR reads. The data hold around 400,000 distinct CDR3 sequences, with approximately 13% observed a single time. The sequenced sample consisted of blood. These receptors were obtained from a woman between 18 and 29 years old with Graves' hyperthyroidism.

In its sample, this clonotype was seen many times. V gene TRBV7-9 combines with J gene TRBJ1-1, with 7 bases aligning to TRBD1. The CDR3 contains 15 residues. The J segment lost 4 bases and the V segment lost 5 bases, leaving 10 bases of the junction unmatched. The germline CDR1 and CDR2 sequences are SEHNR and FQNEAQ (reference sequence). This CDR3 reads CASSVYPTGTTEAFF. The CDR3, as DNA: TGTGCCAGCAGCGTTTACCCGACAGGGACCACTGAAGCTTTCTTT.

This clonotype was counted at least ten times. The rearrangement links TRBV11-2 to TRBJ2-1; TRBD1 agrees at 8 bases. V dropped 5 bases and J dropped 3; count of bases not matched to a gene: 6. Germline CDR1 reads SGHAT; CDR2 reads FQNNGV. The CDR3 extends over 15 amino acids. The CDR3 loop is CASSPPGTGYNEQFF. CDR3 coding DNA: TGTGCCAGCAGCCCCCCCGGGACAGGCTACAATGAGCAGTTCTTC. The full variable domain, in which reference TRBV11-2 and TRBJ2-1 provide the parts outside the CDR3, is EAGVAQSPRYKIIEKRQSVAFWCNPISGHATLYWYQQILGQGPKLLIQFQNNGVVDDSQLPKDRFSAERLKGVDSTLKIQPAKLEDSAVYLCASSPPGTGYNEQFFGPGTRLTVL.

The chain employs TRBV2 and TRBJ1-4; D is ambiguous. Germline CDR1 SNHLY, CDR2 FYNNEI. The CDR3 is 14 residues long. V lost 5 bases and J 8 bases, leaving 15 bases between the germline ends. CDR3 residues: CASSTTITSEKLFF. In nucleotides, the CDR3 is TGTGCCAGCAGTACAACTATAACCTCCGAAAAACTGTTTTTT.

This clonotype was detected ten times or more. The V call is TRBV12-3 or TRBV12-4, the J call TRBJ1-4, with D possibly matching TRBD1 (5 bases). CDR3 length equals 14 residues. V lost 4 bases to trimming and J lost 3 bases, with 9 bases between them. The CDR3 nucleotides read TGTGCCAGCAGTTCTGGGGCAGCTAATGAAAAACTGTTTTTT. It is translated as CASSSGAANEKLFF.

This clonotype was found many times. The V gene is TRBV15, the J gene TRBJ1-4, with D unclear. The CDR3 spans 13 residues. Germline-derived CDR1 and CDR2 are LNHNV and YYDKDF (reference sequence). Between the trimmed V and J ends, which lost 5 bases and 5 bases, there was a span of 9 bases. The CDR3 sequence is CATSFAPNEKLFF. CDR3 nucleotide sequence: TGTGCCACCAGCTTCGCTCCCAATGAAAAACTGTTTTTT.

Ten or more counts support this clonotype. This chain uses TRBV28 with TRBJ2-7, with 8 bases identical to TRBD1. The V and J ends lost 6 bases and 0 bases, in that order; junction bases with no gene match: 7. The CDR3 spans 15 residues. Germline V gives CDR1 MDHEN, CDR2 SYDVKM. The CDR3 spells CASSGGTGASYEQYF. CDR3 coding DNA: TGTGCCAGCAGCGGTGGGACAGGAGCCTCCTACGAGCAGTACTTC. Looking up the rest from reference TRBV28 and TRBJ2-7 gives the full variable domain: DVKVTQSSRYLVKRTGEKVFLECVQDMDHENMFWYRQDPGLGLRLIYFSYDVKMKEKGDIPEGYSVSREKKERFSLILESASTNQTSMYLCASSGGTGASYEQYFGPGTRLTVT.

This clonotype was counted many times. CDR3 residues: CASASYGYEQYF. The CDR3 coding sequence is TGTGCCAGCGCCTCGTATGGGTACGAGCAGTACTTC. The chain uses TRBV6-1 and TRBJ2-7; D ambiguous. The germline V and J ends were trimmed by 8 bases and 4 bases, with 12 bases remaining between them. Germline values: CDR1 MNHNS, CDR2 SASEGT. The CDR3 runs 12 residues.

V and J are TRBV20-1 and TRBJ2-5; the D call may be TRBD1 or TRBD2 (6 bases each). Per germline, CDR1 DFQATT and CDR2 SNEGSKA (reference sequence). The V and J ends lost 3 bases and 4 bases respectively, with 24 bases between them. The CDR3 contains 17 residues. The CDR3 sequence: CSARGRGGTIGGETQYF. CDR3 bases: TGCAGTGCTAGGGGGAGAGGGGGGACCATAGGGGGAGAGACCCAGTACTTC.